Below, 14 T cell receptor beta chains from the same sample are listed, as sequenced in a study of cytomegalovirus exposure and HLA in healthy donors. Vbeta (60) and Jbeta (13) primers were used in the PCR. Some clones are missing from TCRdb's copy, which holds only in-frame ones; the method was immunoSEQ multiplex PCR. The sample lists 170,000 or so clones, 70% to 85% occurring once. What was sequenced was PBMCs. These receptors all stem from a man between 18 and 29 years old in good health and CMV-seronegative.

V gene TRBV27 combines with J gene TRBJ1-4; a possible D gene is TRBD1 (6 bases). The CDR3 has 16 amino acids. In germline, CDR1 is MNHEY, CDR2 SMNVEV (reference sequence). V lost 7 bases and J lost 8, with 23 bases in between. CDR3 in amino acids: CASKTTRGAQREKLFF. CDR3 DNA: TGTGCCAGCAAAACAACTCGGGGGGCGCAACGCGAAAAACTGTTTTTT.

The chain is built from TRBV9 and TRBJ2-5, with D possibly matching TRBD2 (6 bases). Per the germline V gene, CDR1 is SGDLS and CDR2 is YYNGEE. This CDR3 has 14 residues. Between the trimmed V and J ends, which lost 0 bases and 1 base, there was a span of 7 bases. CDR3 region: CASSVGGVQETQYF. The CDR3 DNA reads as TGTGCCAGCAGCGTAGGCGGGGTCCAAGAGACCCAGTACTTC.

This chain links TRBV5-1 with TRBJ1-3, with D hard to call. Germline values: CDR1 SGHRS, CDR2 YFSETQ. The ends were cut back, 5 bases at V and 3 bases at J, with 12 bases in the middle. CDR3 length: 14 amino acids. In nucleotides, the CDR3 is TGCGCCAGCAGTTTGATACCGGGTGGAAACACCATATATTTT. It yields the protein CASSLIPGGNTIYF.

The chain employs TRBV9 and TRBJ2-5, with 8 bases matching TRBD2. The CDR3 sequence is 15 residues long. V was clipped by 2 bases and J by 1 base; unmatched bases: 4. The V gene's germline CDR1 is SGDLS and CDR2 YYNGEE. Written as DNA, the CDR3 is TGTGCCAGCAGCGTTATTACTAGCGGCCAAGAGACCCAGTACTTC. The encoded protein is CASSVITSGQETQYF.

The chain recombines TRBV10-1 with TRBJ2-3, with 8 bases that match TRBD1. The V gene end was trimmed by 8 bases and the J gene end by 4 bases; junction bases not matched to a gene: 11. Germline V lookup: CDR1 WNHNN, CDR2 SYGVQD (reference sequence). CDR3 length: 15 residues. The DNA for the CDR3 is TGCGCCAGCGGGGACACCGACAGGGGTGCAGATACGCAGTATTTT. Translated, it gives CASGDTDRGADTQYF.

The CDR3 sequence: CASRSGQGGAEAFF. In DNA form, the CDR3 reads TGTGCCAGCAGGTCGGGACAGGGGGGCGCTGAAGCTTTCTTT. The chain joins TRBV28 to TRBJ1-1, with 11 positions matching TRBD1. V was clipped by 6 bases and J by 6 bases; unmatched bases: 6. The germline gives CDR1 MDHEN, CDR2 SYDVKM. The CDR3 is 14 amino acids. Using reference TRBV28 and TRBJ1-1 for the parts outside the CDR3, the full variable domain is DVKVTQSSRYLVKRTGEKVFLECVQDMDHENMFWYRQDPGLGLRLIYFSYDVKMKEKGDIPEGYSVSREKKERFSLILESASTNQTSMYLCASRSGQGGAEAFFGQGTRLTVV.

The chain carries TRBV29-1 and TRBJ1-1, with TRBD1 matching over 9 bases. V was pared by 0 bases and J by 4 bases, with 12 bases of the junction left unmatched. Germline V gene sequence: CDR1 SQVTM, CDR2 ANQGSEA. This CDR3 is 17 amino acids long. CDR3: CSVEDHPGTGLGTEAFF. CDR3 coding DNA: TGCAGCGTTGAAGACCACCCTGGGACAGGGTTGGGCACTGAAGCTTTCTTT.

This clone was recorded a few times. V usage is TRBV5-6 and J usage is TRBJ1-1, with TRBD1 identical over 10 bases. Germline CDR1 reads SGHDT; CDR2 reads YYEEEE. CDR3 length: 15 residues. J was trimmed by 1 base and V by 4 bases; bases with no gene match: 4. The CDR3 sequence is CASSMRDRGNTEAFF. The CDR3 DNA follows: TGTGCCAGCAGCATGCGGGACAGGGGGAACACTGAAGCTTTCTTT.

This chain uses TRBV10-3 with TRBJ1-1, with D perhaps TRBD1 (6 bases). Trimming stripped 1 base from V and 8 bases from J, with 8 bases between. This CDR3 is built from 12 residues. Germline V CDR1 and CDR2: ENHRY, SYGVKD. The CDR3 loop is CAISELGQEAFF. In DNA form, the CDR3 reads TGTGCCATCAGTGAGTTAGGACAGGAAGCTTTCTTT.

The chain uses TRBV11-3 and TRBJ1-2; a possible D gene is TRBD1 (5 bases). There are 13 residues in the CDR3. Germline values: CDR1 SGHNT, CDR2 YENEEA. Trimming left V 4 bases short and J 3 bases short, with 9 bases between. Written as DNA, the CDR3 is TGTGCCAGCAGCTCGCGGGGCTACTATGGCTACACCTTC. Encoded protein: CASSSRGYYGYTF.

This sequence joins TRBV10-3 and TRBJ2-7; possible D gene TRBD2, 5 bases. V dropped 10 bases and J dropped 6 bases, with 13 bases sitting between them. The CDR3 covers 11 residues. From germline, CDR1 is ENHRY and CDR2 SYGVKD. This CDR3 is CATDAGSEQYF. The CDR3 region has the DNA TGTGCCACCGACGCGGGTTCCGAGCAGTACTTC.

The genes are TRBV7-6 and TRBJ2-3; 13 nucleotides align to TRBD2. This CDR3 is built from 17 residues. Losses at the gene ends were 5 bases for V and 1 base for J; bases not matched to a gene: 6. Germline-derived CDR1 and CDR2 are SGHVS and FNYEAQ. The CDR3: CASSPRTSGRRTDTQYF. CDR3 DNA: TGTGCCAGCAGCCCTAGGACTAGCGGGAGACGCACAGATACGCAGTATTTT.

This clone was seen only a few times. The genes are TRBV5-6 and TRBJ2-3; a weak D match, TRBD2 (5 bases). Germline V gene sequence: CDR1 SGHDT, CDR2 YYEEEE. Trimming pared 2 bases from V and 3 bases from J, leaving 13 bases between. The CDR3 is made up of 15 amino acids. CDR3 amino acids: CASSLGFEGTDTQYF. The DNA for the CDR3 is TGTGCCAGCAGCTTAGGGTTCGAGGGAACAGATACGCAGTATTTT.

The table lists this clone with a few counts. The chain is built from TRBV10-2 and TRBJ1-1, with no clear D. The V gene's germline CDR1 is WSHSY and CDR2 SAAADI. The CDR3 contains 13 residues. The V gene lost 2 bases and the J gene lost 1 base, with 5 bases spanning the gap. CDR3 amino acids: CASSEAENTEAFF. CDR3 nucleotide sequence: TGCGCCAGCAGTGAGGCAGAGAACACTGAAGCTTTCTTT.